What follows are 25 T cell receptor beta chains derived from one specimen sequenced in a study of blood T cell repertoires in COVID-19. Here immunoSEQ multiplex PCR was the method, and the copy in TCRdb shows in-frame clones only, minus some. The sample yields about 300,000 clones, 80% to 90% seen once. The material sequenced was PBMCs or T cells enriched from blood (not recorded which). The receptors here all came from a young man who had recovered from COVID-19.

The chain combines TRBV5-4 with TRBJ2-7; no firm D call. Trimming stripped 4 bases from V and 5 bases from J, with 19 bases between. Germline loops: CDR1 SGHNT, CDR2 YYREEE (reference sequence). This CDR3 is built from 15 residues. CDR3 protein: CASSPLAPEPHEQYF. DNA for the CDR3: TGTGCCAGCAGCCCCTTAGCTCCGGAGCCCCACGAGCAGTACTTC.

V is TRBV7-9 and J is TRBJ1-6; D unresolved. Germline V gene lookup returns CDR1 SEHNR and CDR2 FQNEAQ (reference sequence). The CDR3 runs 18 residues. The V and J ends lost 1 base and 4 bases respectively, with 17 bases between them. The CDR3 sequence is CASSLGHLSARYNSPLHF. CDR3 coding DNA: TGTGCCAGCAGCTTAGGACACCTATCAGCCCGATATAATTCACCCCTCCACTTT.

The chain uses TRBV15 and TRBJ1-4; 11 bases line up with TRBD1. Germline V gives CDR1 LNHNV, CDR2 YYDKDF (reference sequence). V was pared by 0 bases and J by 7 bases, with 4 bases of the junction left unmatched. The CDR3 is 16 amino acids. CDR3 sequence reads: CATSRDRGTGGEKLFF. The CDR3, as DNA: TGTGCCACCAGCAGAGATAGGGGGACAGGGGGTGAAAAACTGTTTTTT.

The rearrangement joins TRBV7-8 to TRBJ1-5; D is undetermined. Trimming took off 1 base at V and 4 bases at J, with 14 bases between the two ends. The CDR3 sequence is 16 residues long. Germline loops: CDR1 SGHVS, CDR2 FQNEAQ. CDR3: CASSLVRQPKNQPQHF. The CDR3 DNA follows: TGTGCCAGCAGCTTAGTCCGACAACCGAAGAATCAGCCCCAGCATTTT. The variable domain in full, with the rest retrieved from reference TRBV7-8 and TRBJ1-5, is GAGVSQSPRYKVAKRGQDVALRCDPISGHVSLFWYQQALGQGPEFLTYFQNEAQLDKSGLPSDRFFAERPEGSVSTLKIQRTQQEDSAVYLCASSLVRQPKNQPQHFGDGTRLSIL.

This chain uses TRBV5-4 with TRBJ2-5; 7 bases match TRBD2. Germline CDR1 reads SGHNT; CDR2 reads YYREEE (reference sequence). The CDR3 is made up of 14 amino acids. Trimming took 3 bases from V and 4 from J; bases not matched to a gene: 6. Here the CDR3 DNA reads TGTGCCAGCAGCTCCGCGGGAGTTGGAGAGACCCAGTACTTC. Its translation: CASSSAGVGETQYF.

The chain employs TRBV19 and TRBJ1-3, with D possibly matching TRBD1 (5 bases). Germline V lookup: CDR1 LNHDA, CDR2 SQIVND (reference sequence). CDR3 length equals 14 residues. Trimming pared 7 bases from V and 0 bases from J, leaving 10 bases between. The CDR3 region is CASNRQRSGNTIYF. The DNA of the CDR3 is TGTGCCAGTAATCGACAGCGCTCTGGAAACACCATATATTTT. Full variable domain (outside the CDR3, taken from reference TRBV19 and TRBJ1-3): DGGITQSPKYLFRKEGQNVTLSCEQNLNHDAMYWYRQDPGQGLRLIYYSQIVNDFQKGDIAEGYSVSREKKESFPLTVTSAQKNPTAFYLCASNRQRSGNTIYFGEGSWLTVV.

This chain links TRBV7-2 with TRBJ1-6; TRBD1 matches at 8 bases. Unmatched junction bases numbered 6, after V lost 6 bases and J lost 8 bases. CDR3 length equals 14 residues. The germline gives CDR1 SGHTA, CDR2 FQGNSA. CDR3 loop: CASRYRGGDSPLHF. In nucleotides, the CDR3 is TGTGCCAGCAGGTACAGGGGGGGGGATTCACCCCTCCACTTT. Filled out from reference TRBV7-2 and TRBJ1-6, the complete variable domain reads GAGVSQSPSNKVTEKGKDVELRCDPISGHTALYWYRQSLGQGLEFLIYFQGNSAPDKSGLPSDRFSAERTGGSVSTLTIQRTQQEDSAVYLCASRYRGGDSPLHFGNGTRLTVT.

V is TRBV30 and J is TRBJ1-6, with TRBD1 identical over 7 bases. Germline CDR1 reads GTSNPN; CDR2 reads SVGIG (reference sequence). V gave up 0 bases and J gave up 4 bases; unmatched junction bases: 3. This CDR3 is built from 15 residues. Here the CDR3 DNA reads TGTGCCTGGAGTGTACTGGACAGGTATAATTCACCCCTCCACTTT. Amino acid sequence: CAWSVLDRYNSPLHF.

The chain has TRBV11-3 and TRBJ2-3; 9 nucleotides match TRBD1. V dropped 5 bases and J dropped 3; count of bases not matched to a gene: 6. Germline loops: CDR1 SGHNT, CDR2 YENEEA. This CDR3 is built from 15 residues. CDR3 sequence reads: CASSPGTGKTDTQYF. CDR3 nucleotides: TGTGCCAGCAGCCCGGGGACAGGGAAAACAGATACGCAGTATTTT.

The chain has TRBV2 and TRBJ2-3; the match to TRBD1 covers 10 bases. The germline gives CDR1 SNHLY, CDR2 FYNNEI. This CDR3 spans 14 amino acids. V lost 6 bases to trimming and J lost 4 bases; unmatched junction nucleotides: 4. CDR3 region: CASSRDRGADTQYF. The CDR3 bases are TGTGCCAGCAGCCGGGACAGGGGCGCAGATACGCAGTATTTT.

This clone was counted only a few times. V and J are TRBV11-3 and TRBJ2-7, with D perhaps matching TRBD2 (5 bases). The germline V gene encodes CDR1 SGHNT and CDR2 YENEEA. The CDR3 covers 14 residues. Trimming removed 2 bases at V and 6 bases at J, with 14 bases between. CDR3 region: CASSLLPDSREQYF. CDR3 DNA: TGTGCCAGCAGCTTACTCCCGGACTCCCGCGAGCAGTACTTC.

This clone was seen just once. The chain links TRBV5-1 to TRBJ2-3, with 9 positions matching TRBD2. The J segment lost 4 bases and the V segment lost 4 bases, leaving 13 bases of the junction unmatched. Germline values: CDR1 SGHRS, CDR2 YFSETQ. This CDR3 is 17 amino acids long. Here the CDR3 reads CASSTFSGGGASDTQYF. The CDR3 DNA sequence: TGCGCCAGCAGCACCTTCTCTGGCGGGGGGGCCTCAGATACGCAGTATTTT.

This chain uses TRBV27 with TRBJ2-7; weak D call: TRBD1 (6 bases). Looked up from germline, CDR1 is MNHEY and CDR2 is SMNVEV (reference sequence). The germline V and J ends were trimmed by 7 bases and 0 bases, with 16 bases remaining between them. This CDR3 contains 15 residues. The CDR3 region is CASKQLQGSSYEQYF. For the CDR3, the DNA is TGTGCCAGCAAACAACTGCAGGGGAGCTCCTACGAGCAGTACTTC.

The chain links TRBV18 to TRBJ2-7; 11 nucleotides agree with TRBD1. The ends lost 4 bases at V and 8 bases at J; junction bases unmatched: 7. This CDR3 spans 14 amino acids. CDR1 and CDR2 from the germline V gene are KGHSH and LQKENI. CDR3 residues: CASSLGQGGVQQYF. CDR3 nucleotide sequence: TGTGCCAGCTCACTGGGACAGGGGGGGGTCCAGCAGTACTTC.

This clone has just one count. The chain links TRBV6-5 to TRBJ2-7, with 8 positions matching TRBD2. Trimming at V came to 5 bases and at J to 4 bases, leaving 10 bases not matched to a gene. CDR1 and CDR2 from the germline V gene are MNHEY and SVGAGI. The CDR3 is 15 amino acids. The CDR3 reads CASSPTPGLGYEQYF. As DNA, the CDR3 is TGTGCCAGCAGTCCCACGCCGGGACTAGGGTACGAGCAGTACTTC.

The chain links TRBV28 to TRBJ1-4, with 7 bases identical to TRBD1. Germline lookup yields CDR1 MDHEN and CDR2 SYDVKM. This CDR3 has 13 amino acids. Losses at the gene ends were 4 bases for V and 13 bases for J; bases not matched to a gene: 9. This chain's CDR3 is CASSSTGKGRLFF. CDR3 bases: TGTGCCAGCAGTTCGACAGGGAAGGGACGACTGTTTTTT.

The chain carries TRBV28 and TRBJ1-3; 7 bases agree with TRBD1. CDR1 MDHEN and CDR2 SYDVKM come from the germline V gene. J lost 5 bases, V lost 6 bases, and 10 bases had no gene match. This CDR3 is built from 15 residues. The CDR3 coding sequence is TGTGCCAGCAGCTCACCGACAGGGTACCGAAACACCATATATTTT. Amino acid sequence: CASSSPTGYRNTIYF.

J is TRBJ2-3 and V is TRBV5-1; 10 bases line up with TRBD2. The germline V gene encodes CDR1 SGHRS and CDR2 YFSETQ. The CDR3 length is 15 residues. With 2 bases clipped from V and 3 bases from J, the junction kept 3 bases outside the gene matches. The CDR3 region has the DNA TGCGCCAGCAGCTTACTAGCGGGAAGTACAGATACGCAGTATTTT. It specifies CASSLLAGSTDTQYF.

The rearrangement links TRBV7-9 to TRBJ2-3, with a tentative D call TRBD2 (5 bases). In germline, CDR1 is SEHNR, CDR2 FQNEAQ (reference sequence). This CDR3 has 16 residues. Trimming took off 6 bases at V and 0 bases at J, with 16 bases between the two ends. CDR3 in DNA: TGTGCCAGCAGTCCCCCCGTACTAGGTAGCACAGATACGCAGTATTTT. Translation gives CASSPPVLGSTDTQYF.

This clone has just a few counts. The V call is TRBV5-1, the J call TRBJ2-1, with a possible D match to TRBD2 (6 bases). Germline V gene lookup returns CDR1 SGHRS and CDR2 YFSETQ. With 2 bases removed from V and 15 bases from J, the gap between germline ends came to 12 bases. The CDR3 length is 11 residues. Written as DNA, the CDR3 is TGCGCCAGCAGCTTTGCCACTAGCCTGTTCTTC. This codes for CASSFATSLFF.

A single count supports this clone. This chain connects TRBV3-1 (or the pseudogene TRBV3-2) to TRBJ2-1, with D possibly TRBD1 on 6 matching bases. This CDR3 has 16 amino acids. Trimming took 1 base from V and 4 from J, leaving 14 bases between them. Germline-derived CDR1 and CDR2 are LGHDT and YNNKEL (reference sequence). DNA of the CDR3: TGTGCCAGCAGCCAAGGGCTGGGGGCCGATTACAATGAGCAGTTCTTC. Translation gives CASSQGLGADYNEQFF.

This chain uses TRBV11-2 with TRBJ2-4; 9 nucleotides align to TRBD1. Germline CDR1 and CDR2: SGHAT and FQNNGV. V was clipped by 1 base and J by 14 bases; unmatched bases: 6. CDR3 length: 13 residues. CDR3 nucleotide sequence: TGTGCCAGCAGCTTAGCCGGACAGGGGTTTGAGTACTTC. It codes for CASSLAGQGFEYF.

The V call is TRBV11-2, the J call TRBJ1-6; D gene unclear. Trimming shortened V by 6 bases and J by 0 bases, and 12 bases separated the two germline ends. Germline lookup yields CDR1 SGHAT and CDR2 FQNNGV. The CDR3 is 16 residues long. CDR3 nucleotides: TGTGCCAGCAGGAAAACTAGTAGCTCCTATAATTCACCCCTCCACTTT. Translated, it gives CASRKTSSSYNSPLHF. Full variable domain (remainder filled in from reference TRBV11-2 and TRBJ1-6): EAGVAQSPRYKIIEKRQSVAFWCNPISGHATLYWYQQILGQGPKLLIQFQNNGVVDDSQLPKDRFSAERLKGVDSTLKIQPAKLEDSAVYLCASRKTSSSYNSPLHFGNGTRLTVT.

The chain has TRBV5-4 and TRBJ1-1, with 8 bases aligning to TRBD1. Looked up from germline, CDR1 is SGHNT and CDR2 is YYREEE (reference sequence). V lost 0 bases and J lost 3; bases outside the gene matches: 4. The CDR3 runs to 15 residues. CDR3 loop: CASSLATGGDTEAFF. The CDR3 DNA follows: TGTGCCAGCAGCTTGGCCACAGGGGGGGACACTGAAGCTTTCTTT.

V and J are TRBV5-1 and TRBJ1-1; TRBD1 is a possible D gene (6 bases). CDR1 is SGHRS, CDR2 YFSETQ, per germline. Trimming pared 1 base from V and 2 bases from J, leaving 9 bases between. This CDR3 region has 14 residues. The CDR3 loop reads CASSLSGTNTEAFF. The CDR3 coding sequence is TGCGCCAGCAGCTTGTCCGGGACAAACACTGAAGCTTTCTTT.